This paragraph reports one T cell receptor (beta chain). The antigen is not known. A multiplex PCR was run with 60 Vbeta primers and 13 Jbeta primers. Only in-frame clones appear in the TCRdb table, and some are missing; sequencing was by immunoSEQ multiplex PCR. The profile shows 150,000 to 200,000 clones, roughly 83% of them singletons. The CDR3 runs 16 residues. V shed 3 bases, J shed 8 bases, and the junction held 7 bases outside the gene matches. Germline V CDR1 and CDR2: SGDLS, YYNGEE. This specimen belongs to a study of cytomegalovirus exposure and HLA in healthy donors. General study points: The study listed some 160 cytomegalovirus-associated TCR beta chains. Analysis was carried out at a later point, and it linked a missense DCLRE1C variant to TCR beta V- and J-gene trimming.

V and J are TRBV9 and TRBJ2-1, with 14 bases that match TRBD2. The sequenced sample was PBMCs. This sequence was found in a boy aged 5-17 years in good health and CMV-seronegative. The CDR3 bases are TGTGCCAGCAGCGCCCCGACTAGCGGGAGGGCCCATGAGCAGTTCTTC. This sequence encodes CASSAPTSGRAHEQFF.